Listed here is a single TCR beta chain. This sample stems from a study of shared clonotypes between healthy human individuals. Sequencing was performed with immunoSEQ multiplex PCR; in TCRdb, only in-frame clones are kept and a portion is missing. The data contain 2 million to 2.5 million clones, around 95% of them singletons. CDR3 length: 14 residues. Losses at the gene ends were 10 bases for V and 3 bases for J; bases not matched to a gene: 9. CDR1 LNHDA and CDR2 SQIVND come from the germline V gene (reference sequence). The specimen sequenced was naive CD4+ T cells sorted from blood. The sample's subset: CD45RA+ positively selected. The chain has TRBV19 and TRBJ2-7, with 10 bases that match TRBD1. The sequence was obtained from a man younger than 35 in good health. CDR3 region: CATETGTGVYEQYF. CDR3 nucleotide sequence: TGTGCCACCGAGACCGGGACAGGGGTCTACGAGCAGTACTTC.